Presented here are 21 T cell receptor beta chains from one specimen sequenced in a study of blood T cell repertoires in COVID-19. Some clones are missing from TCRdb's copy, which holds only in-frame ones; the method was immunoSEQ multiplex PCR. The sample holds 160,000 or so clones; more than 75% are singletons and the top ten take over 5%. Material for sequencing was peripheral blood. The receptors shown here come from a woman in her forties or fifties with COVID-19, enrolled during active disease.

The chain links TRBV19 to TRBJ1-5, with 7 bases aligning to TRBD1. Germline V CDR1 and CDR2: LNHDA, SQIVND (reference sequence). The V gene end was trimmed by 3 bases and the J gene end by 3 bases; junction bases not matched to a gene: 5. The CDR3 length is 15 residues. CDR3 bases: TGTGCCAGTAGTATCAGGGGGACGGACAATCAGCCCCAGCATTTT. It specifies CASSIRGTDNQPQHF.

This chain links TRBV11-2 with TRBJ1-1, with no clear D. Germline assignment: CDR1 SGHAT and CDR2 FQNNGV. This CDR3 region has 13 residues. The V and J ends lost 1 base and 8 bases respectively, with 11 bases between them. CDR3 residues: CASSLGLTPEAFF. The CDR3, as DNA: TGTGCCAGCAGCTTAGGACTTACGCCCGAAGCTTTCTTT.

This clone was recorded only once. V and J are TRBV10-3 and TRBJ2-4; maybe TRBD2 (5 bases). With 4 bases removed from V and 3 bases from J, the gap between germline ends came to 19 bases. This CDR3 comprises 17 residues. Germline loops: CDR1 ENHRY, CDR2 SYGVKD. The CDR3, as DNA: TGTGCCATCAGTGCTTTATTTCTGGAGGAAAACAAAAACATTCAGTACTTC. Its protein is CAISALFLEENKNIQYF.

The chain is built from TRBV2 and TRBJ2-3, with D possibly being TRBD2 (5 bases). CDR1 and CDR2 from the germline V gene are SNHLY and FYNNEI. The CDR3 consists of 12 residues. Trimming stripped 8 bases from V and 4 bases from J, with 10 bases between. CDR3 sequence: CASRGLSDTQYF. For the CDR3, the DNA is TGTGCCAGCCGCGGACTCTCAGATACGCAGTATTTT.

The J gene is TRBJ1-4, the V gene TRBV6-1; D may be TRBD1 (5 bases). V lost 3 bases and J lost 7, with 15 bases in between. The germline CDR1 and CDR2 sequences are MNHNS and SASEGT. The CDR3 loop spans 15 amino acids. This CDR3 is CASSDGGGKGEKLFF. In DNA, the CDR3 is TGTGCCAGCAGTGATGGCGGGGGGAAGGGTGAAAAACTGTTTTTT.

The CDR3 nucleotides read TGCGCCAGCAGTGCCTCCTCCGGGACATGGATCACCGGGGAGCTGTTTTTT. Its protein product is CASSASSGTWITGELFF. The chain carries TRBV10-1 and TRBJ2-2; D is perhaps TRBD1 (6 bases). Germline lookup yields CDR1 WNHNN and CDR2 SYGVQD (reference sequence). This CDR3 contains 17 residues. V lost 4 bases and J lost 4, with 19 bases in between.

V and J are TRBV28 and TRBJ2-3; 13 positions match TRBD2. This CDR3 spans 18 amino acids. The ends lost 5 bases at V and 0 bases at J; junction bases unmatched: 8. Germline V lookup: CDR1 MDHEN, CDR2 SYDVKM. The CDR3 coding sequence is TGTGCCAGCAGTCCCCCGACTAGCGGGGGGCAAAGCACAGATACGCAGTATTTT. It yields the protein CASSPPTSGGQSTDTQYF.

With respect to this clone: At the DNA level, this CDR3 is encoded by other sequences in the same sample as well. CDR3 loop: CAWSSGTFGYTF. CDR3 nucleotides: TGTGCCTGGAGTTCCGGGACATTTGGCTACACCTTC. The chain joins TRBV30 to TRBJ1-2; a possible D gene is TRBD1 (6 bases). The germline CDR1 and CDR2 sequences are GTSNPN and SVGIG (reference sequence). V was trimmed by 2 bases and J by 7 bases, leaving 11 bases between them. CDR3 length: 12 residues.

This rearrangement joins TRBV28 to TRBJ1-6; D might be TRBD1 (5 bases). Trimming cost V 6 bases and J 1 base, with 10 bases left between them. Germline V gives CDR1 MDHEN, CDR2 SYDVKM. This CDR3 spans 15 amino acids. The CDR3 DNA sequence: TGTGCCAGCAGGCGCGGGGGGTCCTATAATTCACCCCTCCACTTT. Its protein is CASRRGGSYNSPLHF.

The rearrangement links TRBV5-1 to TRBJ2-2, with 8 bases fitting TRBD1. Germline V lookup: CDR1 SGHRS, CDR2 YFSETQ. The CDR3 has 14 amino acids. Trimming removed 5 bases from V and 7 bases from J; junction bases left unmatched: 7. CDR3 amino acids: CASRGTGGIGELFF. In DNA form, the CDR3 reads TGCGCCAGCAGGGGAACAGGGGGAATCGGGGAGCTGTTTTTT.

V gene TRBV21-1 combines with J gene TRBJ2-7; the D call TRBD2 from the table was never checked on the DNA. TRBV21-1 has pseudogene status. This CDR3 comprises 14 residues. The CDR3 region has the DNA TGTGCCAGCAGCAGGGCGGGGAGGTCCTACGAGCAGTACTTC. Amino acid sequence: CASSRAGRSYEQYF.

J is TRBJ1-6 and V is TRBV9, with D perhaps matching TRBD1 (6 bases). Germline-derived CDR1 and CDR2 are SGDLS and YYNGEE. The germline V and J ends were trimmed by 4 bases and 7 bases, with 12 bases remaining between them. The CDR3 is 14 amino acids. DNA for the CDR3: TGTGCCAGCAGCAACCGGGACACGAATTCACCCCTCCACTTT. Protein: CASSNRDTNSPLHF.

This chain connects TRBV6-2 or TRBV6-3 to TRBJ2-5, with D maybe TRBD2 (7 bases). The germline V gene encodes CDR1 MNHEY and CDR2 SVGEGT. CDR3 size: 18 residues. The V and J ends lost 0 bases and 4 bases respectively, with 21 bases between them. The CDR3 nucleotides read TGTGCCAGCAGTTACTCACGAAAGGGGGGGTGGACGGGAGAGACCCAGTACTTC. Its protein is CASSYSRKGGWTGETQYF.

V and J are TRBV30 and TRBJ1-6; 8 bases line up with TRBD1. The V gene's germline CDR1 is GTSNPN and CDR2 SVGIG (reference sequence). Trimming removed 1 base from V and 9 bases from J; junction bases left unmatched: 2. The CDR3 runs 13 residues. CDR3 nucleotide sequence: TGTGCCTGGAGTGGGACAGGGAGTTCACCCCTCCACTTT. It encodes CAWSGTGSSPLHF.

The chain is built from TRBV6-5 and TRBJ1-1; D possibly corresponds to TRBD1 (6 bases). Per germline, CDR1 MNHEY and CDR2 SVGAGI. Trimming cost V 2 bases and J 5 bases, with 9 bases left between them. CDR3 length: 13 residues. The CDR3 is CASSYPGETEAFF. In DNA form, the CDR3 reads TGTGCCAGCAGTTACCCAGGGGAAACTGAAGCTTTCTTT.

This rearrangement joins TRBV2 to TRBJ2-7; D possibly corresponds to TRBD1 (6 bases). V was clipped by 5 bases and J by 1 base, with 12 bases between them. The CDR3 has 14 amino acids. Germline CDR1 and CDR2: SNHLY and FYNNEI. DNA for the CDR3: TGTGCCAGCAGTCCCAGGACAGAATCCTACGAGCAGTACTTC. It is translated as CASSPRTESYEQYF.

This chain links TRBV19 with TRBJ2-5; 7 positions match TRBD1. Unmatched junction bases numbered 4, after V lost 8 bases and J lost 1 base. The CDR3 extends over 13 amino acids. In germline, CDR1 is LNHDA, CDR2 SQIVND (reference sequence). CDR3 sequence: CASSGQPQETQYF. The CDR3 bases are TGTGCCAGTTCGGGACAGCCCCAAGAGACCCAGTACTTC.

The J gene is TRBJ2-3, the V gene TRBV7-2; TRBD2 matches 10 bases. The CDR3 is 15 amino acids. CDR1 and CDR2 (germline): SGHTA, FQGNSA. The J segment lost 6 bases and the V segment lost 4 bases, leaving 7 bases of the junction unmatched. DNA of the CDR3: TGTGCCAGCAGCTACGTAGCGGGGGGTGGGGATACGCAGTATTTT. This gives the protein CASSYVAGGGDTQYF. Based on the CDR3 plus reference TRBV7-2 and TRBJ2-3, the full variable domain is GAGVSQSPSNKVTEKGKDVELRCDPISGHTALYWYRQSLGQGLEFLIYFQGNSAPDKSGLPSDRFSAERTGGSVSTLTIQRTQQEDSAVYLCASSYVAGGGDTQYFGPGTRLTVL.

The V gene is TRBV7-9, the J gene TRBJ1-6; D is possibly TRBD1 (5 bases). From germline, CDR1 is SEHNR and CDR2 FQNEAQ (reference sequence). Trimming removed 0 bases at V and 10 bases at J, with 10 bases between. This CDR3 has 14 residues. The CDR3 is CASSLATPGSPLHF. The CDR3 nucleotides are TGTGCCAGCAGCTTAGCTACCCCAGGGTCACCCCTCCACTTT.

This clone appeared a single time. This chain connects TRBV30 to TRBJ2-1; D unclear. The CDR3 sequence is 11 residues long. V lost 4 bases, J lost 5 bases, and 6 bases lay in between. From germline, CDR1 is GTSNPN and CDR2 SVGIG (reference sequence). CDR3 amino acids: CAWTTNNEQFF. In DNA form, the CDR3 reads TGTGCCTGGACCACAAACAATGAGCAGTTCTTC.

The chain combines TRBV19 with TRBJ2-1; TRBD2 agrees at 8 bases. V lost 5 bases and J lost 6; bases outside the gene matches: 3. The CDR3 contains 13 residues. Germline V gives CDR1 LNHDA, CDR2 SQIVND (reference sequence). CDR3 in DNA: TGTGCCAGTAGTCCTAGCGGGCGCAATGAGCAGTTCTTC. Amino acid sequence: CASSPSGRNEQFF.